Here is one T cell receptor (beta chain) with its context. The antigen is undetermined. The data belong to a study of radiotherapy plus CTLA-4 blockade in lung cancer. Study-level background: Objective responses emerged in 18% of patients, and about 30% attained disease control.

Study-wide results and caveats: TCR clones from tumors expanded in blood after radiotherapy plus ipilimumab. In blood, early T cell clone dynamics reportedly predicted response best, together with interferon-beta.

Sequencing used immunoSEQ multiplex PCR; TCRdb keeps in-frame clones, though not all of them. The sample has about 64,000 clones, around 68% seen once; the top ten hold about 8.3%. V lost 7 bases and J 7 bases, leaving 22 bases between the germline ends. The CDR3 is 15 amino acids. The V gene's germline CDR1 is MNHEY and CDR2 SVGAGI. The clonotype originates from a human donor with non-small cell lung cancer whose response to radiotherapy plus ipilimumab could not be evaluated. The starting material was peripheral blood, obtained from a patient treated with radiotherapy plus ipilimumab. The rearrangement links TRBV6-5 to TRBJ1-2; D might be TRBD1 (5 bases). For the CDR3, the DNA is TGTGCCAGCATGGGGGGATATAACACGCGGGGTGGCTACACCTTC. Translated: CASMGGYNTRGGYTF.